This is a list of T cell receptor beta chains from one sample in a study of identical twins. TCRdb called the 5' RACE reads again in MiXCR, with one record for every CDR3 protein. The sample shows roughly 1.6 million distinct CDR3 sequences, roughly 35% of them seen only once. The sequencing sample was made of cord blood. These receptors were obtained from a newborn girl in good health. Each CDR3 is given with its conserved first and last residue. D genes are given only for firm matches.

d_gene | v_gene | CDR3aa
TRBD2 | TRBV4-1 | CASSRGLAIQETQYF
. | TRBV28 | CASLRGGQPQHF
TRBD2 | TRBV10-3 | CAISDPESSGRWEQYF
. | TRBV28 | CASRKGDTSNYGYTF
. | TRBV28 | CASRPPGQVSYEQYF
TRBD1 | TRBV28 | CACNTDRDDEKLFF
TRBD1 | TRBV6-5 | CASSGQGSVEQYF
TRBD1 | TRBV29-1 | CSVWGQGTSYTEAFF
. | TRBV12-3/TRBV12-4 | CAGRRVLYGYTF
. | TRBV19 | CASSRAGRDEQFF
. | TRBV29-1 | CSVAPAGTYTDTQYF
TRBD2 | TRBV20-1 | CSARPKNAGLAARSSYNEQFF
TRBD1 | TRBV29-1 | CSVQGAPYTEAFF
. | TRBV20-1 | CSARGGRYTYEQYF
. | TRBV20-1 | CSARDHREKLFF
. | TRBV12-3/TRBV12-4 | CASSFSTEVNYEQYF
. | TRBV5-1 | CASSALDHGYTF
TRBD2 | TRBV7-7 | CASSLLAGVGTDTQYF
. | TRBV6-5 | CASSYGLPNYGYTF
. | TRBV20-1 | CSARDGSLPTNEKLFF
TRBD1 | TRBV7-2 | CASSSDRGSGNTIYF
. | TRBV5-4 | CASSEVRGRADTQYF
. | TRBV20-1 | CSARDRVSGAYF
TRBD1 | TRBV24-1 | CATLLEQGKPEAFF
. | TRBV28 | CASKRSTEAFF
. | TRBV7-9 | CASSTTDFSGANVLTF
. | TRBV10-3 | CATRHRDLVGYTF
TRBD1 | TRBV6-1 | CASRRGPQYF
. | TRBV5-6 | CASSLEGPGYNEQFF
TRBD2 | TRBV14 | CASSDYESGTSGRGSYNEQFF
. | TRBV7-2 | CASSLGSGWGRNTIYF
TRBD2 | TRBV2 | CASSTKLAGEDASSYNEQFF
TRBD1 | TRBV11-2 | CASSLKGQGSNQPQHF
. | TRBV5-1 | CASSVSGDHYEQYF
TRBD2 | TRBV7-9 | CASSGSSGGLSWNEQFF
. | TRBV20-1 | CSAREEGYNEQFF
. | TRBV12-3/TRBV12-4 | CASKLGETQYF